Listed here are 15 T cell receptor beta chains from one sample, sequenced in a study of CD8 T cells in ankylosing spondylitis. Study results and limitations: Among TCR beta sequences, a motif of several highly homologous variants appeared characteristic of ankylosing spondylitis blood.

Each CDR3 protein gets one entry after TCRdb re-called the 5' RACE reads with MiXCR. Of some 220,000 distinct CDR3 sequences in the sample, about 7% are singletons; the top ten hold over 12%. No cognate antigen is known for these TCRs. What was sequenced was blood, either unsorted or a sorted T cell fraction (not recorded which). The receptors shown here come from a male donor with ankylosing spondylitis.

V gene TRBV24-1 combines with J gene TRBJ2-7; 9 bases map to TRBD2. The CDR3 sequence is 20 residues long. In germline, CDR1 is KGHDR, CDR2 SFDVKD. The junction had 18 bases not matched to a gene; V was cut back by 4 bases and J by 0 bases. This chain's CDR3 is CATSEDGTSCFPYLSYEQYF. The CDR3 DNA reads TGTGCCACCAGTGAGGACGGGACTAGCTGTTTTCCCTACCTCTCCTACGAGCAGTACTTC.

This clonotype has a handful of counts. The gene calls are TRBV11-1 and TRBJ2-2, with a tentative D call TRBD2 (6 bases). The CDR3 consists of 15 residues. V was cut by 8 bases and J by 4 bases, with 17 bases left in between. Per the germline V gene, CDR1 is SGHAT and CDR2 is FQDESV (reference sequence). This CDR3 is CASGPGARGTGELFF. CDR3 nucleotide sequence: TGTGCCAGCGGCCCGGGAGCGCGGGGCACCGGGGAGCTGTTTTTT.

This clonotype was recorded at least ten times. The V and J genes are TRBV20-1 and TRBJ1-5; D is unclear. Trimming took 5 bases from V and 0 from J, leaving 11 bases between them. The CDR3 length is 14 residues. Looked up from germline, CDR1 is DFQATT and CDR2 is SNEGSKA (reference sequence). CDR3: CSARRIPSNQPQHF. The CDR3 DNA reads as TGCAGTGCTCGACGGATACCTAGCAATCAGCCCCAGCATTTT.

This clonotype was detected only once. The V and J genes are TRBV6-2 or TRBV6-3 and TRBJ2-7, with D perhaps TRBD2 (6 bases). With 7 bases removed from V and 2 bases from J, the gap between germline ends came to 15 bases. This CDR3 is built from 14 residues. Germline CDR1 MNHEY, CDR2 SVGEGT. This CDR3 is CASTGRDFTYEQYF. The CDR3 coding sequence is TGTGCCAGCACCGGCAGGGACTTTACCTACGAGCAGTACTTC.

The chain links TRBV4-3 to TRBJ2-7; TRBD2 matches 12 bases. Germline CDR1 reads LGHNA; CDR2 reads YSLEER. CDR3 length: 15 residues. V was clipped by 8 bases and J by 3 bases; unmatched bases: 8. The DNA for the CDR3 is TGCGCCAGCCAAGGTTGGACTAGCGGGGACTACGAGCAGTACTTC. Encoded protein: CASQGWTSGDYEQYF.

This clonotype was counted ten times or more. V gene TRBV6-4 combines with J gene TRBJ1-5; the D gene is possibly TRBD1 (5 bases). Germline V gene data show CDR1 as MRHNA and CDR2 as SNTAGT. Trimming removed 8 bases from V and 3 bases from J, with 11 bases in between. This CDR3 comprises 13 residues. The CDR3 nucleotides read TGTGCCAGCGCCAGGGATTACAATCAGCCCCAGCATTTT. It specifies CASARDYNQPQHF.

This clonotype was observed at least ten times. The chain uses TRBV20-1 and TRBJ2-1; 7 bases line up with TRBD1. V trimming: 5 bases; J trimming: 2 bases; junction bases outside the gene matches: 3. Looked up from germline, CDR1 is DFQATT and CDR2 is SNEGSKA (reference sequence). The CDR3 is 13 residues long. CDR3 in amino acids: CSALTGAYNEQFF. As DNA, the CDR3 is TGCAGTGCTCTCACAGGGGCCTACAATGAGCAGTTCTTC.

The sample holds many counts of this clonotype. This sequence joins TRBV20-1 and TRBJ2-1; unclear D gene. This CDR3 region has 15 residues. The V and J ends lost 4 bases and 8 bases respectively, with 21 bases between them. CDR1 is DFQATT, CDR2 SNEGSKA, per germline (reference sequence). The CDR3 coding sequence is TGCAGTGCTAAGCCTTCGGGCCGCTGGATATATGAGCAGTTCTTC. As protein: CSAKPSGRWIYEQFF.

J is TRBJ1-2 and V is TRBV5-4; no firm D call. Trimming cost V 3 bases and J 7 bases, with 16 bases left between them. The CDR3 contains 14 residues. CDR1 and CDR2 (germline): SGHNT, YYREEE (reference sequence). The CDR3 coding sequence is TGTGCCAGCAGCTCCCGTGGAGGGCTCGTTGGCTACACCTTC. The encoded protein is CASSSRGGLVGYTF. The full variable domain, with the rest looked up from reference TRBV5-4 and TRBJ1-2, is ETGVTQSPTHLIKTRGQQVTLRCSSQSGHNTVSWYQQALGQGPQFIFQYYREEENGRGNFPPRFSGLQFPNYSSELNVNALELDDSALYLCASSSRGGLVGYTFGSGTRLTVV.

This clonotype was picked up many times. The rearrangement links TRBV27 to TRBJ2-1; 9 nucleotides align to TRBD1. The junction had 11 bases not matched to a gene; V was cut back by 3 bases and J by 8 bases. From germline, CDR1 is MNHEY and CDR2 SMNVEV (reference sequence). The CDR3 sequence is 16 residues long. CDR3 sequence: CASSFTWGQGTYEQFF. The CDR3 bases are TGTGCCAGCAGTTTCACGTGGGGACAGGGAACGTATGAGCAGTTCTTC.

This clonotype was counted many times. The chain couples TRBV9 to TRBJ2-3; D not certain. V lost 0 bases to trimming and J lost 0 bases, with 5 bases between them. This CDR3 region has 14 residues. CDR1 and CDR2 (germline): SGDLS, YYNGEE. In DNA, the CDR3 is TGTGCCAGCAGCGTAGTTGGTAGCACAGATACGCAGTATTTT. Translated: CASSVVGSTDTQYF.

The sample holds many counts of this clonotype. The rearrangement uses TRBV12-3 or TRBV12-4 and TRBJ2-1; 8 bases agree with TRBD2. The CDR3 totals 14 residues. The trim removed 4 bases at V and 9 bases at J, leaving 8 bases unmatched. The CDR3 is CASSWGGLGVEQFF. The CDR3 bases are TGTGCCAGCAGTTGGGGGGGACTAGGGGTTGAGCAGTTCTTC.

This clonotype has only a few counts. The V call is TRBV6-2 or TRBV6-3, the J call TRBJ2-1, with D unresolved. This CDR3 has 16 residues. Trimming cost V 4 bases and J 0 bases, with 13 bases left between them. CDR1 MNHEY and CDR2 SVGEGT come from the germline V gene. For the CDR3, the DNA is TGTGCCAGCAGTTGGAGACTGGGGAACTCCTACAATGAGCAGTTCTTC. Translation gives CASSWRLGNSYNEQFF.

The sample holds many counts of this clonotype. The rearrangement links TRBV28 to TRBJ2-1; D possibly matches TRBD1 or TRBD2 (6 bases each). The CDR3 covers 13 residues. V was pared by 5 bases and J by 8 bases, with 13 bases between. Germline V gene data show CDR1 as MDHEN and CDR2 as SYDVKM. The DNA of the CDR3 is TGTGCCAGCAGTCCCCCTAGGGGGGATGAGCAGTTCTTC. It translates to CASSPPRGDEQFF.

The chain uses TRBV10-3 and TRBJ1-2; D gene ambiguous. This CDR3 is 14 amino acids long. V was pared by 0 bases and J by 8 bases, with 13 bases between. Germline loops: CDR1 ENHRY, CDR2 SYGVKD. The CDR3 bases are TGTGCCATCAGTGAGTCTTGGCCCGGGGAAGGCTACACCTTC. Its translation is CAISESWPGEGYTF.